One TCR beta chain is described in this entry. Using immunoSEQ multiplex PCR, the repertoire was profiled, and TCRdb retains in-frame clones only, with some absent. The data hold approximately 170,000 clones, with 93% observed a single time. Germline CDR1 is SQVTM and CDR2 is ANQGSEA. The CDR3 spans 13 residues. V lost 3 bases and J 5 bases, leaving 14 bases between the germline ends. The sample belongs to a study of control samples from healthy donors and cancer patients. The chain links TRBV29-1 to TRBJ2-7; D is undetermined. The source material was blood. The sequence was obtained from a woman aged 55-69 years in good health. This CDR3 is CSVDNPNGHEQYF. DNA for the CDR3: TGCAGCGTTGACAACCCGAACGGCCACGAGCAGTACTTC.